The T cell receptor beta chain described here comes from a study of tissue T cells after allogeneic stem cell transplantation. Assay used: immunoSEQ multiplex PCR; TCRdb lists only in-frame clones, some missing. There are thousands of clones in the sample; 40% to 50% occur only once, and around 7% lies in the top ten. The time point here: mouse harvest day 7 after allogeneic transplant. Mouse grafts combined 10^7 T-cell-depleted bone marrow cells with 10^6 splenic CD5+ T cells. B6 (H2b) cells into BALB/c (H2d) mice; tissues taken at day 7 or 14. Sample share makes this clone medium-sized (0.01 to 0.1%). Gene labels here are mouse ones. Coverage ceases 1 residue before the CDR3 finishes, and the germline J gene fills in the end. Per the germline V gene, CDR1 is NNHDY and CDR2 is SYVADS. The CDR3 is made up of 13 amino acids. V lost 5 bases, J lost 4 bases, and 11 bases lay in between.

The rearrangement links TRBV13-3 to TRBJ2-5; D remains unclear. Input material: gut tissue. This TCR came from a female BALB/c mouse given C57BL/6 T cells with graft-versus-host disease after an allogeneic hematopoietic cell transplant. CDR3 bases read: TGTGCCAGCAGCCCCGAAGGGAAAGACACCCAGTAC. Protein product: CASSPEGKDTQY. The entire CDR3 sequence reads CASSPEGKDTQYF.